Listed below are T cell receptor beta chains from one sample, sequenced in a study of shared clonotypes between healthy human individuals. The data were produced by immunoSEQ multiplex PCR, yet TCRdb's version contains in-frame clones alone and is incomplete. This table has about 1.1 million clones, 77% appearing once. Material for sequencing was memory CD4+ T cells from PBMCs. These receptors were collected from a young man in good health. Some clones in this sample may be carry-over from other donors' samples. Both conserved end residues are part of each CDR3. D genes are given only for firm matches. The size field is filled for only some rows; it gives once, few, many or a size class.

clone_size,d_call,v_call,j_call,cdr3_aa,cdr3_nt
NA,NA,TRBV30,TRBJ1-2,CAWTGLSGGYTF,TGTGCCTGGACTGGGTTAAGTGGTGGCTACACCTTC
NA,TRBD2,TRBV5-1,TRBJ2-7,CASSFSGTTNYYEQYF,TGCGCCAGCAGCTTTTCCGGGACTACGAATTACTACGAGCAGTACTTC
NA,TRBD1,TRBV7-2,TRBJ2-5,CASSLGLLDRGRTETQYF,TGTGCCAGCAGCTTAGGCCTACTAGACAGGGGGCGCACGGAGACCCAGTACTTC
NA,NA,TRBV6-5,TRBJ1-2,CASSGPGSGTYGYTF,TGTGCCAGCAGTGGCCCAGGGAGCGGCACCTATGGCTACACCTTC
NA,TRBD2,TRBV6-1,TRBJ2-1,CASSGLAGGRNEQFF,TGTGCCAGCAGCGGACTAGCGGGAGGGCGCAATGAGCAGTTCTTC
NA,NA,TRBV30,TRBJ1-4,CAWSFKEKLFF,TGTGCCTGGAGTTTTAAAGAAAAACTGTTTTTT
NA,NA,TRBV4-2,TRBJ2-7,CASSQGLVRSYEQYF,TGTGCCAGCAGCCAAGGACTAGTCCGCTCCTACGAGCAGTACTTC
NA,TRBD1,TRBV5-1,TRBJ1-2,CASRSTGTYGYTF,TGCGCCAGCCGGTCGACAGGGACCTATGGCTACACCTTC
NA,NA,TRBV4-1,TRBJ2-2,CASSHPGPTGELFF,TGCGCCAGCAGCCACCCAGGACCCACCGGGGAGCTGTTTTTT
once,NA,TRBV28,TRBJ2-7,CASSVGPGFSSYEQYF,TGTGCCAGCAGTGTGGGCCCGGGATTTAGCTCCTACGAGCAGTACTTC
many,NA,TRBV5-1,TRBJ1-2,CASSLGGTNYGYTF,TGCGCCAGCAGCTTGGGCGGGACTAACTATGGCTACACCTTC
NA,NA,TRBV5-1,TRBJ1-5,CASSLAGNQPQHF,TGCGCCAGCAGCTTGGCCGGGAATCAGCCCCAGCATTTT
NA,NA,TRBV5-1,TRBJ1-2,CASSLGTEGYGYTF,TGCGCCAGCAGCTTGGGGACGGAAGGATATGGCTACACCTTC
NA,NA,TRBV27,TRBJ2-5,CASSLSLRGTQYF,TGTGCCAGCAGTTTATCGTTAAGGGGGACCCAGTACTTC
few,NA,TRBV5-5,TRBJ2-2,CASSLGPSAGELFF,TGTGCCAGCAGCTTGGGTCCGAGTGCCGGGGAGCTGTTTTTT
NA,TRBD2,TRBV18,TRBJ2-7,CASSSLAGGLLREQYF,TGTGCCAGCTCATCCCTAGCGGGAGGACTTCTCCGGGAGCAGTACTTC
few,NA,TRBV2,TRBJ1-1,CASSEGRTGEAFF,TGTGCCAGCAGTGAAGGAAGGACGGGTGAAGCTTTCTTT
NA,TRBD2,TRBV28,TRBJ2-2,CASNFPSGSNTGELFF,TGTGCCAGCAACTTCCCTAGCGGATCGAACACCGGGGAGCTGTTTTTT
NA,NA,TRBV29-1,TRBJ2-7,CSVELGRGTYEQYF,TGCAGCGTCGAACTGGGACGGGGGACCTACGAGCAGTACTTC
NA,TRBD1,TRBV5-1,TRBJ2-7,CASSFGSGGIYEQYF,TGCGCCAGCAGCTTTGGGTCAGGGGGTATCTACGAGCAGTACTTC
NA,NA,TRBV19,TRBJ1-1,CASMRRENTEAFF,TGTGCCAGCATGCGGCGGGAGAACACTGAAGCTTTCTTT
NA,TRBD1,TRBV10-3,TRBJ1-2,CATLTGTGVGGYTF,TGTGCCACCTTAACCGGGACAGGGGTCGGCGGCTACACCTTC
NA,TRBD2,TRBV7-2,TRBJ2-3,CASSFGGLAGDTQYF,TGTGCCAGCAGCTTTGGGGGACTAGCGGGAGATACGCAGTATTTT
NA,NA,TRBV6-6,TRBJ1-2,CASRARDTLYGYTF,TGTGCCAGCAGAGCCAGGGACACTTTATATGGCTACACCTTC